This T cell receptor (beta chain) was captured in a study of blood T cell repertoires in COVID-19 (dated by TCRdb to the early 2020s). Concerning the study at large: The collaborator samples originated in the United States, Italy and Spain and spanned the acute and convalescent phases of COVID-19. The material from the prospective study consisted of cDNA or gDNA derived from T cells, B-cell-depleted T cells, or PBMCs. The sample metadata nearly always contained a de-identified subject ID, COVID-19 status, age in years and sex. Where HLA class I and class II types were available, the types were taken from metadata supplied by the sample provider, not from assay-based typing. The repertoires were released in a freely available public database intended as a resource for research on the immune response to SARS-CoV-2. The dataset comprised deeply sampled blood TCRbeta repertoires from subjects exposed to, actively infected with, or recovered from COVID-19. The samples were drawn from two sources: the first 160 participants of the ongoing ImmuneRACE study, and about 1,300 subjects contributed by 6 global collaborators.

V is pared back by 1 base and J by 0 bases, with 10 bases lying between the germline termini. Reading the germline V gene (reference sequence) gives CDR1 LNHDA and CDR2 SQIVND. The CDR3 holds 15 amino acids from the cysteine to the phenylalanine. Only the CDR3 DNA stays, 45 bases, in frame from base 1. TCRbeta CDR3 regions were amplified from genomic DNA by means of the immunoSEQ Assay, a bias-controlled multiplex PCR. Per the authors' processing: The number of nucleated cells in each sample was estimated by amplification of reference gene primers within the assay. Sequence reads were collapsed and filtered to measure the absolute abundance of every unique TCRbeta CDR3 rearrangement. For each sample, productive Simpson clonality was calculated as the square root of Simpson's diversity index over productive rearrangements. TCRdb retrieved this table from immuneACCESS and kept in-frame rearrangements only. Not all clones are present; in checked studies, unresolved V genes account for under half, and no reason is known for the remainder. The DNA gave D and trimming, while V, J and clone size come from that table. The sample profile shows some 120,000 clones; about 94% of them were found once. Around 1.9% of the sample comes from the top ten.

One collaborating source in Seattle enrolled patients while the patients were actively infected and followed the patients over time throughout the course of disease. Whole blood was collected in K2EDTA tubes by collaborating institutions according to the institutions' own protocols. For TCRbeta analysis, collaborators shipped samples as frozen whole blood, isolated PBMCs, or DNA extracted from either of those sample types. The investigation overall reported the following: The quantity of clinical and demographic metadata differed by source and by participant and was supplied without curation.

A word on this clone: This receptor's antigen is unknown. One base away there is no much larger clone; base qualities are not given.

Sequenced input: peripheral blood. The clonotype was recovered from a man in his forties or fifties with COVID-19, enrolled during active disease. The rearrangement combines TRBV19 with TRBJ2-7; the D segment could be TRBD2, given 6 matching bases. The nucleotide sequence reads as follows: TGTGCCAGTAGTATAGGCGACGGGAGCTCCTACGAGCAGTACTTC. Its amino acids are CASSIGDGSSYEQYF. Full variable domain (CDR3 extended with the reference TRBV19 and TRBJ2-7 proteins): DGGITQSPKYLFRKEGQNVTLSCEQNLNHDAMYWYRQDPGQGLRLIYYSQIVNDFQKGDIAEGYSVSREKKESFPLTVTSAQKNPTAFYLCASSIGDGSSYEQYFGPGTRLTVT.